The clone carrying this T cell receptor (beta chain) was seen just once. TCRdb used MiXCR to reprocess the RT-PCR reads, holding one entry per CDR3 protein. The table shows about 190,000 distinct CDR3 sequences, with 13% to 15% occurring only once. The entry originates in a study of response to subunit inactivated influenza vaccine. Trimming shortened V by 1 base and J by 3 bases, and 18 bases separated the two germline ends. The CDR3 sequence is 17 residues long. CDR1 and CDR2 from the germline V gene are SGHAT and FQNNGV. The chain links TRBV11-2 to TRBJ2-5, with D hard to call. This receptor was identified in a man between 50 and 59 years old who received an inactivated influenza vaccine. The material sequenced was CD8+ T cells sorted from PBMCs, taken about 5 days after vaccination. The CDR3 DNA reads as TGTGCCAGCAGCTTAGTCGTTGGTAGTGGTAGGGAAGAGACCCAGTACTTC. Translating it yields CASSLVVGSGREETQYF.